Listed below are T cell receptor beta chains from one sample, sequenced in a study of cytomegalovirus exposure and HLA in healthy donors. Some clones are missing from TCRdb's copy, which holds only in-frame ones; the method was immunoSEQ multiplex PCR. Of 150,000 or so clones in the sample, under 80% are singletons; the top ten hold 2% to 2.5%. The specimen sequenced was PBMCs. Source of these receptors: a man between 25 and 39 years old in good health and CMV-seronegative. The CDR3 runs from the conserved cysteine through the conserved F or W. Fields, in order: V gene, J gene, CDR3 protein.

>TRBV6-5|TRBJ2-7
CASRKQGVPYEQYF
>TRBV11-3|TRBJ2-7
CASSLVKILDRETYEQYF
>TRBV7-3|TRBJ1-1
CASSLSGGMNTEAFF
>TRBV6-5|TRBJ1-1
CASTKGGMNTEAFF
>TRBV10-3|TRBJ2-1
CAISGLAGSYNEQFF
>TRBV6-1|TRBJ2-7
CASSGGRGEQYF
>TRBV6-1|TRBJ1-3
CASRKGASGNTIYF
>TRBV5-1|TRBJ2-7
CASSPDPGRSYEQYF
>TRBV2|TRBJ2-7
CASAGPGEEQYF
>TRBV5-4|TRBJ1-1
CASSRGTGGEAFF
>TRBV5-1|TRBJ2-5
CASGQGAGQETQYF
>TRBV18|TRBJ1-6
CASSPRSGGASPLHF
>TRBV5-5|TRBJ1-2
CASSFRDNQANYGYTF
>TRBV9|TRBJ2-2
CASSARQGRNTGELFF
>TRBV7-9|TRBJ2-4
CASSLAGQGRAKNIQYF
>TRBV13|TRBJ2-3
CASSFLAGGQADTQYF
>TRBV19|TRBJ2-1
CASSIGLAETTFF
>TRBV25-1|TRBJ1-1
CASRSRGTEAFF
>TRBV30|TRBJ1-1
CAWSNRVTEAFF
>TRBV5-1|TRBJ1-3
CASSLEGSGGNTIYF
>TRBV30|TRBJ2-7
CAWAYRGLEQYF
>TRBV2|TRBJ2-7
CASSPSGGAHYEQYF
>TRBV6-5|TRBJ2-7
CASSYTPGMAIHEQYF
>TRBV6-6|TRBJ1-2
CASSYKGAEQGYTF
>TRBV28|TRBJ1-4
CASRLGGTWKTNEKLFF
>TRBV29-1|TRBJ2-7
CSVRDSNYEQYF
>TRBV6-6|TRBJ1-3
CASSNGGSGNTIYF
>TRBV7-2|TRBJ1-1
CASSLARESTEAFF
>TRBV5-1|TRBJ2-1
CASSLGGGLYNEQFF
>TRBV4-1|TRBJ2-6
CASSQEFGAGPGANVLTF
>TRBV30|TRBJ2-1
CAWSVNLRDREDNEQFF
>TRBV29-1|TRBJ2-3
CSVESALGGFF
>TRBV7-8|TRBJ1-5
CASSLNKQPQHF
>TRBV25-1|TRBJ1-1
CASSGTGGRTEAFF
>TRBV7-9|TRBJ1-2
CASSLGAGQYGYTF
>TRBV7-6|TRBJ2-2
CASSRLAGGGTGELFF
>TRBV7-3|TRBJ2-2
CASSSGQGASGELFF
>TRBV6-5|TRBJ2-1
CASSFGQSSYNEQFF
>TRBV5-4|TRBJ1-1
CASSPGVNTEAFF
>TRBV7-2|TRBJ2-1
CASSLTWDRGPYNEQFF
>TRBV25-1|TRBJ2-3
CASSEFVGGVPDTQYF
>TRBV5-1|TRBJ2-2
CASSWGQSNTGELFF
>TRBV9|TRBJ2-2
CASSVFGSGGADTGELFF
>TRBV5-1|TRBJ2-2
CASSPEEGNTGELFF
>TRBV4-2|TRBJ2-1
CASSQGWSSGALGGYNEQFF
>TRBV10-3|TRBJ2-1
CAISPSSGGGDEQFF
>TRBV2|TRBJ1-5
CASSAGGTALWPQHF
>TRBV29-1|TRBJ2-7
CSAGGSSYEQYF
>TRBV12-5|TRBJ2-2
CASGLGTGPPGELFF
>TRBV6-5|TRBJ2-7
CASRGTGKAEQYF
>TRBV19|TRBJ1-5
CASSPDGRGPRQPQNF
>TRBV19|TRBJ2-6
CASSNRVSNVLTF
>TRBV4-3|TRBJ2-1
CASSQFSGTGSNEQFF